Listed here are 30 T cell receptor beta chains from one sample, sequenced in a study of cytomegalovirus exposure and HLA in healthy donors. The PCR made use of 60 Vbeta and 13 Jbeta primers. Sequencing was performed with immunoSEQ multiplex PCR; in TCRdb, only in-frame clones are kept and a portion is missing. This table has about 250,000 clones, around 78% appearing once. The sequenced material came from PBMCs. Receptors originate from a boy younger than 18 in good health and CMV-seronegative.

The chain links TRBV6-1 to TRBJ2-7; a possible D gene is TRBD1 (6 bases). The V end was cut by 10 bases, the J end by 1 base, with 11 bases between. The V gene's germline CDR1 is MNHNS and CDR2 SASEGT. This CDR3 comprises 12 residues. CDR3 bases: TGTGCCACCACAGGGTCGTCCTACGAGCAGTACTTC. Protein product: CATTGSSYEQYF.

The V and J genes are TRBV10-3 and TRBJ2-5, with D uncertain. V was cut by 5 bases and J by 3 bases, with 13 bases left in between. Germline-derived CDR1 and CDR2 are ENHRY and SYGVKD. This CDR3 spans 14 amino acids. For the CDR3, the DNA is TGTGCCATCAGTTTCACCTCTCAGGAAGAGACCCAGTACTTC. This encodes CAISFTSQEETQYF.

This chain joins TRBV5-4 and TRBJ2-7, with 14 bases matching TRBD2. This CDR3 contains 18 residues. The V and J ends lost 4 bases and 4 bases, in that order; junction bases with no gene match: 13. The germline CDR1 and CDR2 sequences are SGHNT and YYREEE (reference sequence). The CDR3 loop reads CASSRGTSGGPSPYEQYF. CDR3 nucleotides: TGTGCCAGCAGCCGCGGGACTAGCGGGGGACCTTCTCCATACGAGCAGTACTTC.

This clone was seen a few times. The CDR3 protein is CASSLRGVTVTEAFF. The DNA of the CDR3 is TGTGCCAGCAGTCTACGCGGAGTCACGGTGACTGAAGCTTTCTTT. The chain employs TRBV6-1 and TRBJ1-1; unclear D gene. V lost 5 bases, J lost 5 bases, and 18 bases lay in between. Germline V gene data show CDR1 as MNHNS and CDR2 as SASEGT. This CDR3 has 15 residues.

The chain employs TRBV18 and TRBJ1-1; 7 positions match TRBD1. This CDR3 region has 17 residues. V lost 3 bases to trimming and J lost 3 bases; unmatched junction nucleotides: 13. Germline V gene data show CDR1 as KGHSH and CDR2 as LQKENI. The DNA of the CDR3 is TGTGCCAGCTCACCTCCCGGGACAGCAGAGGGGTACACTGAAGCTTTCTTT. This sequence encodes CASSPPGTAEGYTEAFF. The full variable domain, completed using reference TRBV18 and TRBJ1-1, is NAGVMQNPRHLVRRRGQEARLRCSPMKGHSHVYWYRQLPEEGLKFMVYLQKENIIDESGMPKERFSAEFPKEGPSILRIQQVVRGDSAAYFCASSPPGTAEGYTEAFFGQGTRLTVV.

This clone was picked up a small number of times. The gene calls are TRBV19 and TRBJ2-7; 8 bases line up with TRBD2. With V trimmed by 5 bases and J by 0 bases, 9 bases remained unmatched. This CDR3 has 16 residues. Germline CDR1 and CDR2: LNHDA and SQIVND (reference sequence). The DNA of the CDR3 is TGTGCCAGTAGTCGAAGTAGCGGGACTAGCTCCTACGAGCAGTACTTC. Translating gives CASSRSSGTSSYEQYF.

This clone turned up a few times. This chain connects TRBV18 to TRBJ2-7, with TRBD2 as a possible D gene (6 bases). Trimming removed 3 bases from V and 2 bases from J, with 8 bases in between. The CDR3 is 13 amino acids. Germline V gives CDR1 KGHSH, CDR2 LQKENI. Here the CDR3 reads CASSPGLAYEQYF. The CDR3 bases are TGTGCCAGCTCACCGGGACTCGCCTACGAGCAGTACTTC.

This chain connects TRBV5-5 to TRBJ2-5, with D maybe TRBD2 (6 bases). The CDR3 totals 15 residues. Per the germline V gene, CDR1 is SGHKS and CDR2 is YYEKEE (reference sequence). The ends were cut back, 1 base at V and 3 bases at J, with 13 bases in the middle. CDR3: CASSLSPRREETQYF. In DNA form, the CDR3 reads TGTGCCAGCAGCTTGTCCCCAAGGAGGGAAGAGACCCAGTACTTC.

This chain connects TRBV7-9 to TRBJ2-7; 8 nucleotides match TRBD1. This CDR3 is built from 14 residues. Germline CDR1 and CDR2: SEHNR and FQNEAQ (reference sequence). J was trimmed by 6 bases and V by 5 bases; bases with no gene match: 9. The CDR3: CASSGVHRGAEQYF. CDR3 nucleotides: TGTGCCAGCAGCGGAGTCCACAGGGGGGCCGAGCAGTACTTC.

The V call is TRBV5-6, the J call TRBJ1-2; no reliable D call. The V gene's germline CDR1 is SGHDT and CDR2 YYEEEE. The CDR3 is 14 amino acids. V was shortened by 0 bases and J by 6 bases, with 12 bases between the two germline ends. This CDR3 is CASSLGRTVHGYTF. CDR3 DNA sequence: TGTGCCAGCAGCTTGGGCCGAACAGTTCATGGCTACACCTTC.

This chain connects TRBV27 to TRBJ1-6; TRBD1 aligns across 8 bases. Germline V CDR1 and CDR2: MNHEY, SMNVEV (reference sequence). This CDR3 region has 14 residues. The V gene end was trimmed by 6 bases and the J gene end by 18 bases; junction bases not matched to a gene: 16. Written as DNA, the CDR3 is TGTGCCAGCAGCCCGGGACAGGCTCCGGGCCTTCCCCACTTT. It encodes CASSPGQAPGLPHF.

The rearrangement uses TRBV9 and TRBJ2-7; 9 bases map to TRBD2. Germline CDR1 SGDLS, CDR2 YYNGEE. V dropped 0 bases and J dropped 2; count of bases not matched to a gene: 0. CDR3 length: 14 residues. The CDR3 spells CASSVGLAAYEQYF. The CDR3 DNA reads TGTGCCAGCAGCGTAGGACTAGCGGCCTACGAGCAGTACTTC. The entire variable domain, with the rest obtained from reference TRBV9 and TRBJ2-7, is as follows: DSGVTQTPKHLITATGQRVTLRCSPRSGDLSVYWYQQSLDQGLQFLIQYYNGEERAKGNILERFSAQQFPDLHSELNLSSLELGDSALYFCASSVGLAAYEQYFGPGTRLTVT.

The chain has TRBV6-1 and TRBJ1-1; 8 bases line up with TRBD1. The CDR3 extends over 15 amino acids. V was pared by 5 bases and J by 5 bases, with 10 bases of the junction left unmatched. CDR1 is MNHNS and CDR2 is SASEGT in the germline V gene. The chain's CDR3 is CASSKPPGGRTEAFF. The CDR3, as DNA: TGTGCCAGCAGTAAACCTCCAGGGGGCCGAACTGAAGCTTTCTTT.

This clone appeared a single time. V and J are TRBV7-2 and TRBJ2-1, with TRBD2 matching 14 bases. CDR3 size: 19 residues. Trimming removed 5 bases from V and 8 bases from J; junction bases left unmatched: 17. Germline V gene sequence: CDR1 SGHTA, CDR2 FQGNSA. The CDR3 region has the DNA TGTGCCAGCAGCCCCCTCTCAATCGGGACTAGCGGGGGCTGGTATGAGCAGTTCTTC. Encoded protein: CASSPLSIGTSGGWYEQFF.

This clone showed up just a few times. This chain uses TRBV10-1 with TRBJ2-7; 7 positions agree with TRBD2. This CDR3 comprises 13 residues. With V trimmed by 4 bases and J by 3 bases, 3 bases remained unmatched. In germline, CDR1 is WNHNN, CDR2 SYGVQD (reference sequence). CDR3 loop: CASSAGTIYEQYF. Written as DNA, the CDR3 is TGCGCCAGCAGTGCCGGGACTATCTACGAGCAGTACTTC.

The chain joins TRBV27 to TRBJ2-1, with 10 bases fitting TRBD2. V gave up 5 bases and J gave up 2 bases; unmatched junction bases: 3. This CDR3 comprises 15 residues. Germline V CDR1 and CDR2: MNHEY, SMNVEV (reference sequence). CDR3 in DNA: TGTGCCAGCAGTCTGAGCGGGAGGGCCTACAATGAGCAGTTCTTC. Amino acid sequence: CASSLSGRAYNEQFF.

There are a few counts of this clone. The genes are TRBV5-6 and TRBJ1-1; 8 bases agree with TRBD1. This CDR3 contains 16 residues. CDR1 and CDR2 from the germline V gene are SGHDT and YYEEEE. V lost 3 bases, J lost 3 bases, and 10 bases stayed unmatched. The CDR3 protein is CASSYQQGVGYTEAFF. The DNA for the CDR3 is TGTGCCAGCAGCTACCAACAGGGGGTGGGGTACACTGAAGCTTTCTTT.

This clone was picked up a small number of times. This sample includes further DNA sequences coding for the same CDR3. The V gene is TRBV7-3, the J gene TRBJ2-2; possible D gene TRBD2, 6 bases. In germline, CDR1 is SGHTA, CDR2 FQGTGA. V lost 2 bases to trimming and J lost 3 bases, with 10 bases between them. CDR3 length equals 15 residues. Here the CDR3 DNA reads TGTGCCAGCAGCTTATACGGAGGGGACACCGGGGAGCTGTTTTTT. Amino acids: CASSLYGGDTGELFF.

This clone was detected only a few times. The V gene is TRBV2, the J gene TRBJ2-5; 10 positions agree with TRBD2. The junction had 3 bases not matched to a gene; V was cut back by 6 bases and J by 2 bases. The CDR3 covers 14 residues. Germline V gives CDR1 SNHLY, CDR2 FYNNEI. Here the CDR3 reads CASSGLAVQETQYF. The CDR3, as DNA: TGTGCCAGCAGCGGACTAGCGGTTCAAGAGACCCAGTACTTC.

The CDR3 bases are TGCGCCAGCAGCTCTACGGCAGGGGACGAGACCCAGTACTTC. The encoded protein is CASSSTAGDETQYF. The chain recombines TRBV5-1 with TRBJ2-5, with D possibly TRBD1 on 6 matching bases. Trimming removed 3 bases at V and 5 bases at J, with 14 bases between. Germline values: CDR1 SGHRS, CDR2 YFSETQ. The CDR3 extends over 14 amino acids.

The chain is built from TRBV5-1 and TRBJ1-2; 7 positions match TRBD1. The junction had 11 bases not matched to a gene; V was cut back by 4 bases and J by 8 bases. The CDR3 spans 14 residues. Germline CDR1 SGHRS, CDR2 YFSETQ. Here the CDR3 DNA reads TGCGCCAGCAGCCCGACAGGGAGGAGAGGCGGCTACACCTTC. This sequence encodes CASSPTGRRGGYTF.

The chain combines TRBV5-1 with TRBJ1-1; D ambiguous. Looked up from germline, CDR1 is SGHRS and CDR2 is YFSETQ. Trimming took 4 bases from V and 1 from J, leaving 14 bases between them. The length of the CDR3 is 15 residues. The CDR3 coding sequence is TGCGCCAGCAGCCCAGACACCATACGGAACACTGAAGCTTTCTTT. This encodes CASSPDTIRNTEAFF.

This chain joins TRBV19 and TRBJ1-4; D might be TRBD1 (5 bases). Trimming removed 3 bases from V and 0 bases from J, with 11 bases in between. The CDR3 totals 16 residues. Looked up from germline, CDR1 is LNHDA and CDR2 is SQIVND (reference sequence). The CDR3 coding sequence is TGTGCCAGTAGTATCTGGGGCGGTTCAACTAATGAAAAACTGTTTTTT. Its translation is CASSIWGGSTNEKLFF.

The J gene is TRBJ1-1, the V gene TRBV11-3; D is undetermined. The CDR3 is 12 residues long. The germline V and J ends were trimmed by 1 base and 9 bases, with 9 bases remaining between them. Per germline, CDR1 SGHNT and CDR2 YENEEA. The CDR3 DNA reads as TGTGCCAGCAGCTTAGTTATACAGCAAGCTTTCTTT. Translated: CASSLVIQQAFF.

The CDR3 DNA reads as TGTGCCAGCAGCTTAGGCCGCCAGGGCTGGACTGAAGCTTTCTTT. Translating gives CASSLGRQGWTEAFF. The chain uses TRBV11-2 and TRBJ1-1; possible D gene TRBD1, 5 bases. Deletions cut 1 base from V and 5 bases from J, with 14 bases between. This CDR3 has 15 amino acids. Germline loops: CDR1 SGHAT, CDR2 FQNNGV. The whole variable domain, remainder taken from reference TRBV11-2 and TRBJ1-1, is EAGVAQSPRYKIIEKRQSVAFWCNPISGHATLYWYQQILGQGPKLLIQFQNNGVVDDSQLPKDRFSAERLKGVDSTLKIQPAKLEDSAVYLCASSLGRQGWTEAFFGQGTRLTVV.

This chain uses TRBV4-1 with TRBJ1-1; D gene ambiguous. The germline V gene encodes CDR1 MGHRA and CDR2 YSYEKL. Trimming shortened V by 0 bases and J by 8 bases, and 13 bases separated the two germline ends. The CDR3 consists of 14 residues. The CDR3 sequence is CASSQDRRAGEAFF. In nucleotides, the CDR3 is TGCGCCAGCAGCCAAGATCGGAGGGCTGGGGAAGCTTTCTTT.

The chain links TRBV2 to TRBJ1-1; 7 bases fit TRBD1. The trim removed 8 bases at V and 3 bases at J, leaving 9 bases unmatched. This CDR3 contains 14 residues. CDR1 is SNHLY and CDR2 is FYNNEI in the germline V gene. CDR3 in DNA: TGTGCCAGCCTCCAACAGGGGTCTTACACTGAAGCTTTCTTT. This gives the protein CASLQQGSYTEAFF.

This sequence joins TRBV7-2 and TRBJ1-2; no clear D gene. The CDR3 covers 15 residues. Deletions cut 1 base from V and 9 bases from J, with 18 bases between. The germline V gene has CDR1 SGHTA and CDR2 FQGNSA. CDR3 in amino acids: CASSLVAEKVSSYTF. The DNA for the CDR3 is TGTGCCAGCAGCTTAGTTGCGGAAAAGGTTTCAAGCTACACCTTC. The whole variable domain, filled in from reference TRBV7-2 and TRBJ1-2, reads GAGVSQSPSNKVTEKGKDVELRCDPISGHTALYWYRQSLGQGLEFLIYFQGNSAPDKSGLPSDRFSAERTGGSVSTLTIQRTQQEDSAVYLCASSLVAEKVSSYTFGSGTRLTVV.

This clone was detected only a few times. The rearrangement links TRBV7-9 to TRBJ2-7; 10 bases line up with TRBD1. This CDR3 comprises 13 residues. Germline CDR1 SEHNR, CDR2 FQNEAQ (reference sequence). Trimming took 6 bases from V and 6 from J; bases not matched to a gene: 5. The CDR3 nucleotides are TGTGCCAGCAGGGGGGACAGGGGAGGCGAGCAGTACTTC. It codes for CASRGDRGGEQYF.

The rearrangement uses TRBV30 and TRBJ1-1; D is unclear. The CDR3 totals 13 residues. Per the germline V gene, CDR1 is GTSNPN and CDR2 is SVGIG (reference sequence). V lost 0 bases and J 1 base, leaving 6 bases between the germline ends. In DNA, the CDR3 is TGTGCCTGGAGTGTAAGACAGAACACTGAAGCTTTCTTT. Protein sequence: CAWSVRQNTEAFF.